The count of the clone carrying this T cell receptor beta chain is one. The target antigen is unknown. This table comes from immunoSEQ multiplex PCR, and its TCRdb copy is limited to in-frame clones, with some not included. The repertoire holds about 9,000 clones, with 60% to 80% as singletons. The data belong to a study of neoadjuvant nivolumab and ipilimumab in lung cancer. Study results and limitations: Only two of four nivolumab-treated tumors gained richness and clonality by surgery.

The CDR3 has 13 residues. Germline values: CDR1 MNHNY, CDR2 SVGAGI (reference sequence). With 6 bases removed from V and 3 bases from J, the gap between germline ends came to 11 bases. The sequence derives from an adult with non-small cell lung cancer. V is TRBV6-6 and J is TRBJ1-2; the D gene is possibly TRBD1 (5 bases). Sequencing was performed on tumor tissue, taken after neoadjuvant nivolumab, alone or with ipilimumab, at or shortly before surgery. The CDR3 DNA is TGTGCCAGCAGCACGGGGGGGGACTATGGCTACACCTTC. This gives the protein CASSTGGDYGYTF.